A single sample gave rise to the 30 T cell receptor beta chains below, sequenced in a study of blood T cells in healthy people across ages. Alongside a J-beta primer mix, a sample-barcoded 5' primer served in a second PCR lasting roughly 6 to 12 cycles. MiXCR, applied by TCRdb to the 5' RACE reads, yields one record per CDR3 protein. The profile shows fewer than 1.5 million distinct CDR3 sequences, about 40% of them singletons. Sample: blood. These receptors originate from a woman aged 18-29 years in good health.

The CDR3 reads CATQDGTYEQYF. The CDR3 bases are TGTGCCACCCAGGACGGGACCTACGAGCAGTACTTC. The rearrangement joins TRBV6-5 to TRBJ2-7, with D maybe TRBD2 (5 bases). Germline CDR1 reads MNHEY; CDR2 reads SVGAGI. This CDR3 region has 12 residues. V was pared by 10 bases and J by 2 bases, with 12 bases between.

This clonotype was detected only a few times. V gene TRBV5-1 combines with J gene TRBJ1-1, with D hard to call. CDR1 and CDR2 from the germline V gene are SGHRS and YFSETQ. V lost 0 bases, J lost 3 bases, and 6 bases lay in between. The CDR3 totals 13 residues. CDR3 residues: CASSLGVYTEAFF. CDR3 in DNA: TGCGCCAGCAGCTTGGGGGTTTACACTGAAGCTTTCTTT.

The chain employs TRBV7-9 and TRBJ2-3; D is uncertain. This CDR3 has 16 residues. CDR1 and CDR2 (germline): SEHNR, FQNEAQ (reference sequence). The V gene lost 4 bases and the J gene lost 1 base, with 15 bases spanning the gap. DNA for the CDR3: TGTGCCAGCAGCTCCAGCGCGGTGGTCGGCACAGATACGCAGTATTTT. This sequence encodes CASSSSAVVGTDTQYF.

The chain employs TRBV4-2 and TRBJ2-1, with 11 nucleotides matching TRBD2. The CDR3 spans 17 residues. The germline V gene has CDR1 LGHNA and CDR2 YNFKEQ. V was clipped by 0 bases and J by 4 bases; unmatched bases: 5. The CDR3 spells CASSQELAGGNYNEQFF. The CDR3 nucleotides read TGTGCCAGCAGCCAAGAGCTAGCGGGGGGCAATTACAATGAGCAGTTCTTC.

This clonotype was observed at least ten times. J is TRBJ2-7 and V is TRBV29-1; 8 bases are a match to TRBD1. Trimming at V came to 4 bases and at J to 9 bases, leaving 14 bases not matched to a gene. The CDR3 sequence is 14 residues long. Germline CDR1 and CDR2: SQVTM and ANQGSEA. The CDR3 bases are TGCAGCGTTGGGGACAGGCAATACTTACGAGGGCAGTACTTC. Amino acids: CSVGDRQYLRGQYF.

This clonotype was seen a few times. The chain links TRBV6-1 to TRBJ2-1, with D hard to call. The CDR3 contains 17 residues. With 7 bases removed from V and 0 bases from J, the gap between germline ends came to 19 bases. From germline, CDR1 is MNHNS and CDR2 SASEGT. CDR3 amino acids: CASNPRASPGSYNEQFF. CDR3 in DNA: TGTGCCAGCAACCCCCGGGCTTCCCCTGGCTCCTACAATGAGCAGTTCTTC.

The chain joins TRBV5-1 to TRBJ2-3; TRBD1 aligns across 7 bases. The CDR3 length is 15 residues. Germline V gene sequence: CDR1 SGHRS, CDR2 YFSETQ. The V gene end was trimmed by 4 bases and the J gene end by 1 base; junction bases not matched to a gene: 6. The CDR3 nucleotides read TGCGCCAGCAGCAATCTAGGACAGGGCACAGATACGCAGTATTTT. Protein product: CASSNLGQGTDTQYF.

This clonotype was recorded once. The chain carries TRBV7-7 and TRBJ2-1; possible D gene TRBD2, 5 bases. This CDR3 has 16 residues. Germline CDR1 SSHAT, CDR2 FNYEAQ (reference sequence). Between the trimmed V and J ends, which lost 1 base and 4 bases, there was a span of 14 bases. The chain's CDR3 is CASSLGVSAEYNEQFF. CDR3 bases: TGTGCCAGCAGCTTAGGGGTATCAGCGGAGTACAATGAGCAGTTCTTC.

The chain carries TRBV12-3 or TRBV12-4 and TRBJ2-1; D may be TRBD2 (5 bases). The germline V and J ends were trimmed by 6 bases and 8 bases, with 17 bases remaining between them. The CDR3 is 14 residues long. The CDR3 DNA reads as TGTGCCAGCAGATTCCTCGGGGAAGTATATGAGCAGTTCTTC. It specifies CASRFLGEVYEQFF.

This clonotype has ten or more counts. J is TRBJ2-5 and V is TRBV29-1, with D unresolved. Germline V gives CDR1 SQVTM, CDR2 ANQGSEA. The germline V and J ends were trimmed by 4 bases and 1 base, with 7 bases remaining between them. The CDR3 is 12 amino acids. For the CDR3, the DNA is TGCAGCGTTGTTTCCGGCCAAGAGACCCAGTACTTC. Translation: CSVVSGQETQYF.

The gene calls are TRBV6-6 and TRBJ2-2, with D possibly TRBD2 on 6 matching bases. The V and J ends lost 6 bases and 8 bases respectively, with 16 bases between them. This CDR3 contains 14 residues. Germline V gene lookup returns CDR1 MNHNY and CDR2 SVGAGI (reference sequence). CDR3 residues: CASSLDGGPGELFF. CDR3 in DNA: TGTGCCAGCAGCCTTGACGGGGGACCTGGGGAGCTGTTTTTT.

The J gene is TRBJ1-5, the V gene TRBV20-1, with 11 bases aligning to TRBD1. The CDR3 covers 16 residues. Per germline, CDR1 DFQATT and CDR2 SNEGSKA (reference sequence). V dropped 2 bases and J dropped 3; count of bases not matched to a gene: 6. The CDR3 bases are TGCAGTGCTAGACTTTCAGGACAGGGGGCCAATCAGCCCCAGCATTTT. Protein: CSARLSGQGANQPQHF.

This clonotype was found many times. V is TRBV10-3 and J is TRBJ2-7; 11 positions match TRBD2. This CDR3 is 14 amino acids long. V lost 6 bases to trimming and J lost 3 bases; unmatched junction nucleotides: 4. Germline V CDR1 and CDR2: ENHRY, SYGVKD. The chain's CDR3 is CAIRTSGDLYEQYF. The CDR3 DNA sequence: TGTGCCATCAGGACTAGCGGGGATCTCTACGAGCAGTACTTC.

V usage is TRBV20-1 and J usage is TRBJ2-1, with D possibly matching TRBD2 (5 bases). The DNA end is more similar to TRBJ2-7, so the J call may be wrong. The CDR3 consists of 15 residues. The germline V gene encodes CDR1 DFQATT and CDR2 SNEGSKA (reference sequence). The CDR3 DNA reads as TGCAGTGCTAGTCAGTGGGAGAGCTCCTACAATGAGCAGTACTTC. Protein sequence: CSASQWESSYNEQYF.

This rearrangement joins TRBV28 to TRBJ1-6; TRBD1 might be the D (6 bases). This CDR3 spans 16 amino acids. Germline loops: CDR1 MDHEN, CDR2 SYDVKM. V lost 5 bases to trimming and J lost 9 bases, with 20 bases between them. The CDR3 sequence is CASSTRKGGLRSPLHF. The CDR3 coding sequence is TGTGCCAGCAGTACGCGAAAAGGGGGACTTCGTTCACCCCTCCACTTT.

This clonotype was observed at least ten times. This chain links TRBV25-1 with TRBJ2-1; TRBD2 matches 9 bases. The CDR3 consists of 14 residues. Germline V gene sequence: CDR1 MGHDK, CDR2 SYGVNS. Losses at the gene ends were 11 bases for V and 2 bases for J; bases not matched to a gene: 7. CDR3 in amino acids: CASRAGGPYNEQFF. DNA for the CDR3: TGTGCCTCGAGGGCGGGAGGGCCCTACAATGAGCAGTTCTTC.

This clonotype was seen a handful of times. The genes are TRBV3-1 and TRBJ2-3, with 7 bases fitting TRBD2. The CDR3 contains 15 residues. The V gene end was trimmed by 2 bases and the J gene end by 2 bases; junction bases not matched to a gene: 4. Per the germline V gene, CDR1 is LGHDT and CDR2 is YNNKEL (reference sequence). The CDR3 loop is CASSQLRDYTDTQYF. CDR3 DNA: TGTGCCAGCAGCCAACTGAGGGACTACACAGATACGCAGTATTTT.

CDR3 sequence (DNA): TGTGCCACCAGCAGAGATCTGGGAGGTAGCTACGAGCAGTACTTC. This gives the protein CATSRDLGGSYEQYF. This chain uses TRBV15 with TRBJ2-7; a weak D match, TRBD2 (6 bases). The CDR3 consists of 15 residues. Germline V lookup: CDR1 LNHNV, CDR2 YYDKDF (reference sequence). The V end lost 0 bases, the J end lost 3 bases, and 12 bases lay between the germline ends.

This chain links TRBV6-5 with TRBJ2-7; the match to TRBD1 covers 8 bases. V lost 6 bases, J lost 2 bases, and 9 bases stayed unmatched. This CDR3 is 15 amino acids long. CDR1 is MNHEY and CDR2 is SVGAGI in the germline V gene. The CDR3 coding sequence is TGTGCCAGCAGCCCCGAAAGGGACAGGACCTACGAGCAGTACTTC. Encoded protein: CASSPERDRTYEQYF.

The chain joins TRBV12-3 or TRBV12-4 to TRBJ2-7, with D perhaps matching TRBD1 or TRBD2 (5 bases each). V dropped 1 base and J dropped 5 bases, with 9 bases sitting between them. The CDR3 contains 13 residues. The CDR3 nucleotides are TGTGCCAGCAGTTTAGGGGGACGGAACGAGCAGTACTTC. Its translation: CASSLGGRNEQYF.

The chain combines TRBV27 with TRBJ1-2; possible D gene TRBD1, 6 bases. The CDR3 runs 15 residues. Germline V lookup: CDR1 MNHEY, CDR2 SMNVEV (reference sequence). Trimming stripped 3 bases from V and 0 bases from J, with 11 bases between. The CDR3 spells CASSFGTSTNYGYTF. Written as DNA, the CDR3 is TGTGCCAGCAGTTTCGGGACAAGCACTAACTATGGCTACACCTTC.

There are a few counts of this clonotype. The chain uses TRBV10-3 and TRBJ2-7; TRBD1 matches 10 bases. Germline V gene lookup returns CDR1 ENHRY and CDR2 SYGVKD. This CDR3 has 15 amino acids. V trimming: 3 bases; J trimming: 1 base; junction bases outside the gene matches: 3. This CDR3 reads CAISEPGQGSYEQYF. The CDR3 DNA is TGTGCCATCAGTGAACCGGGACAGGGGTCCTACGAGCAGTACTTC.

This clonotype was observed a few times. The chain couples TRBV7-2 to TRBJ2-4; 7 nucleotides line up with TRBD1. V dropped 5 bases and J dropped 7; count of bases not matched to a gene: 11. CDR3 length equals 15 residues. Germline CDR1 is SGHTA and CDR2 is FQGNSA. The CDR3: CASSPQRDSRNIQYF. CDR3 in DNA: TGTGCCAGCAGCCCACAACGGGACAGCAGGAACATTCAGTACTTC.

The rearrangement links TRBV2 to TRBJ2-3; no firm D call. CDR1 and CDR2 from the germline V gene are SNHLY and FYNNEI. This CDR3 is built from 16 residues. The V and J ends lost 8 bases and 0 bases respectively, with 18 bases between them. As DNA, the CDR3 is TGTGCCAGCCAACGACTCAAAGACACTAGCACAGATACGCAGTATTTT. Protein product: CASQRLKDTSTDTQYF. Full variable domain (outside the CDR3, taken from reference TRBV2 and TRBJ2-3): EPEVTQTPSHQVTQMGQEVILRCVPISNHLYFYWYRQILGQKVEFLVSFYNNEISEKSEIFDDQFSVERPDGSNFTLKIRSTKLEDSAMYFCASQRLKDTSTDTQYFGPGTRLTVL.

This clonotype was observed many times. The chain employs TRBV4-1 and TRBJ2-7; 9 positions match TRBD2. The CDR3 has 15 amino acids. V lost 3 bases and J lost 3; bases outside the gene matches: 6. Looked up from germline, CDR1 is MGHRA and CDR2 is YSYEKL. DNA for the CDR3: TGCGCCAGCAGCCACCCGGGACTAGCAGGCTACGAGCAGTACTTC. This translates into CASSHPGLAGYEQYF.

Comments on this clonotype: This may come from a read error, since a much larger clone is one base off. The chain combines TRBV29-1 with TRBJ2-5; TRBD2 matches at 8 bases. The CDR3 sequence is 12 residues long. The germline gives CDR1 SQVTM, CDR2 ANQGSEA. CDR3 nucleotide sequence: TGTTCCACCCGAGCGGGGGAGGAGACCCAGTACTTC. Its protein product is CSTRAGEETQYF.

The J gene is TRBJ2-6, the V gene TRBV18; D is perhaps TRBD1 or TRBD2 (5 bases each). This CDR3 spans 17 amino acids. Per germline, CDR1 KGHSH and CDR2 LQKENI. Trimming stripped 2 bases from V and 3 bases from J, with 14 bases between. The CDR3 protein is CASSPTGPGIGANVLTF. Written as DNA, the CDR3 is TGTGCCAGCTCACCAACAGGTCCGGGAATTGGGGCCAACGTCCTGACTTTC.

This clonotype was found a few times. The rearrangement links TRBV27 to TRBJ1-6; D is unclear. The CDR3 has 15 amino acids. The germline V and J ends were trimmed by 6 bases and 6 bases, with 15 bases remaining between them. CDR1 and CDR2 from the germline V gene are MNHEY and SMNVEV (reference sequence). The DNA for the CDR3 is TGTGCCAGCAGCCCCCGGGGAGTGGGTAATTCACCCCTCCACTTT. It yields the protein CASSPRGVGNSPLHF.

CDR3 sequence: CASSQGSQGAPYEQYF. In DNA, the CDR3 is TGCGCCAGCAGCCAAGGGTCGCAGGGGGCACCCTACGAGCAGTACTTC. V gene TRBV4-1 combines with J gene TRBJ2-7, with 8 bases matching TRBD1. CDR3 length equals 16 residues. Germline CDR1 and CDR2: MGHRA and YSYEKL. The ends lost 1 base at V and 2 bases at J; junction bases unmatched: 7.

The rearrangement links TRBV25-1 to TRBJ1-1, with a possible D match to TRBD1 (5 bases). Germline loops: CDR1 MGHDK, CDR2 SYGVNS. V lost 4 bases and J 5 bases, leaving 14 bases between the germline ends. The CDR3 is made up of 14 amino acids. DNA for the CDR3: TGTGCCAGCAGTGCCACCACGGGGGGTACTGAAGCTTTCTTT. It is translated as CASSATTGGTEAFF. Variable domain in full (rest from reference TRBV25-1 and TRBJ1-1): EADIYQTPRYLVIGTGKKITLECSQTMGHDKMYWYQQDPGMELHLIHYSYGVNSTEKGDLSSESTVSRIRTEHFPLTLESARPSHTSQYLCASSATTGGTEAFFGQGTRLTVV.